These T cell receptor beta chains were read from a single sample in a study of sequential checkpoint blockade in melanoma. TCRdb's copy holds only in-frame clones and misses some; the assay was immunoSEQ multiplex PCR. The sample lists about 32,000 clones, approximately 77% seen once, with about 18% in the top ten. Specimen: CD8+ T cells sorted from blood (inferred from file names), collected from a patient given nivolumab and ipilimumab in sequence. These receptors came from a human donor with melanoma. CDR3s include the opening cysteine and the closing phenylalanine or tryptophan. The order of the fields is J gene, clone size, V gene, D gene, CDR3 DNA, CDR3 protein. The D gene is left open where the match is weak. For some rows the clone size is stated as once, few or many, or as a class when expanded; others skip it.

TRBJ2-1	.	TRBV5-6	.	TGTGCCAGCAGCTTGGGACACGGGGGTTACAATGAGCAGTTCTTC	CASSLGHGGYNEQFF
TRBJ1-5	.	TRBV5-1	.	TGCGCCAGCAGCTTGGATCCTCGGGGGCAGCCCCAGCATTTT	CASSLDPRGQPQHF
TRBJ2-7	.	TRBV4-1	.	TGCGCCAGCAGCCCAAGGTCGGGGTCTCAGACCTACGAGCAGTACTTC	CASSPRSGSQTYEQYF
TRBJ1-1	.	TRBV6-5	.	TGTGCCAGCAGTTACTCGAGAAGAAGGAACACTGAAGCTTTCTTT	CASSYSRRRNTEAFF
TRBJ1-4	medium-sized	TRBV6-6	.	TGTGCCAGCAGGGGGCCGGTTTTGGGGGGGAATGAAAAACTGTTTTTT	CASRGPVLGGNEKLFF
TRBJ2-1	medium-sized	TRBV5-1	.	TGCGCCAGCAGCTCGCCCTACGCTATTAATGAGCAGTTCTTC	CASSSPYAINEQFF
TRBJ1-1	.	TRBV28	.	TGTGCCAGCAGTTTGGCTTCAGGGTGGAGGAACACTGAAGCTTTCTTT	CASSLASGWRNTEAFF
TRBJ2-7	few	TRBV18	TRBD1	TGTGCCAGCTCCCCCCGGGACAGCTACGAGCAGTACTTC	CASSPRDSYEQYF
TRBJ2-2	.	TRBV9	TRBD1	TGTGCCAGCAGCGGAAGACAGGGGTCTCACGGGGAGCTGTTTTTT	CASSGRQGSHGELFF
TRBJ2-5	.	TRBV25-1	TRBD2	TGTGCCAGCCTTGGGGACGCGGGAGGGCCAGGGGTAGAGACCCAGTACTTC	CASLGDAGGPGVETQYF
TRBJ2-3	.	TRBV27	TRBD2	TGTGCCAGCAGTCCCGGAACCGGACTAGTGACAGATACGCAGTATTTT	CASSPGTGLVTDTQYF
TRBJ2-6	.	TRBV30	.	TGTGCCTGGAGTGGTCTAGGGGTTGGGGCCAACGTCCTGACTTTC	CAWSGLGVGANVLTF
TRBJ2-1	.	TRBV5-6	TRBD2	TGTGCCAGCAGCCTGCCTAGCGGGAGGGCAATTGAGCAGTTCTTC	CASSLPSGRAIEQFF
TRBJ2-3	.	TRBV6-1	.	TGTGCCAGCATTCAGTATCCGTTTGATACGCAGTATTTT	CASIQYPFDTQYF
TRBJ1-6	.	TRBV4-1	TRBD1	TGCGCCAGCAGCCAAGATCCCGGGGACAGGAATTCACCCCTCCACTTT	CASSQDPGDRNSPLHF
TRBJ2-7	once	TRBV9	TRBD1	TGTGCCAGCAGCGTAGAAGGGACAGGGGGGTACGAGCAGTACTTC	CASSVEGTGGYEQYF
TRBJ2-1	once	TRBV7-9	.	TGTGCCAGCAGCTGGACTGCTGAGCAGTTCTTC	CASSWTAEQFF
TRBJ1-1	.	TRBV4-2	.	TGTGCCAGCAGCCGGTTGGAGGGGCGGACTGAAGCTTTCTTT	CASSRLEGRTEAFF
TRBJ1-1	.	TRBV9	.	TGTGCCAGCAGCGTAGAAGGCGGATACACTGAAGCTTTCTTT	CASSVEGGYTEAFF
TRBJ2-5	once	TRBV2	TRBD1	TGTGCCAGCAGTGAGGGGGGACAGGGAGAGCAGTACTTC	CASSEGGQGEQYF
TRBJ2-7	few	TRBV4-1	TRBD1	TGCGCCAGCAGCTTTTGGGGGACAGGGGATTATGAGGGCTCCTACGAGCAGTACTTC	CASSFWGTGDYEGSYEQYF
TRBJ2-7	.	TRBV18	.	TGTGCCAGCTCACTTGCGCGGCGCCCATATACTTTCTCCTACGAGCAGTACTTC	CASSLARRPYTFSYEQYF
TRBJ2-7	.	TRBV6-1	TRBD1	TGTGCCAGCAGTTCCCGCAGGGGGCCCAACGAGCAGTACTTC	CASSSRRGPNEQYF
TRBJ2-7	few	TRBV7-6	TRBD2	TGTGCCAGCAGCTTATCGCGGGGGTTAGCCGAGCAGTACTTC	CASSLSRGLAEQYF
TRBJ2-2	once	TRBV27	.	TGTGCCAGCACTCTACTTAGAGCCGCGAACACCGGGGAGCTGTTTTTT	CASTLLRAANTGELFF
TRBJ1-5	.	TRBV28	.	TGTGCCAGCAGTTTATGGGGGGGATTGGGCAATCAGCCCCAGCATTTT	CASSLWGGLGNQPQHF
TRBJ1-2	.	TRBV7-9	.	TGTGCCAGCAGCTTAGAGGGGAAGGATGGCTACACCTTC	CASSLEGKDGYTF
TRBJ2-1	.	TRBV9	.	TGTGCCAGCAGCTCCCCCGGGAGCGAAGAGGATGAGCAGTTCTTC	CASSSPGSEEDEQFF
TRBJ2-7	.	TRBV7-9	.	TGTGCCAGCAGCCCCTTTTTGGAGGGGCCCTTCTCCTACGAGCAGTACTTC	CASSPFLEGPFSYEQYF
TRBJ2-3	.	TRBV27	TRBD1	TGTGCCAGCGCTAGAGGGGGCGGGCAGTATTTT	CASARGGGQYF
TRBJ2-3	few	TRBV9	TRBD2	TGTGCCAGCAGCTTTAGCGGGAGTGGCACAGATACGCAGTATTTT	CASSFSGSGTDTQYF
TRBJ2-5	.	TRBV28	.	TGTGCCAGCAGAAGTCCGGGACACAACCAAGAGACCCAGTACTTC	CASRSPGHNQETQYF
TRBJ2-3	.	TRBV7-6	.	TGTGCCAGCAGCTTATACCCAAACCGGGGGTTTAGCACAGATACGCAGTATTTT	CASSLYPNRGFSTDTQYF
TRBJ1-5	.	TRBV6-1	TRBD1	TGTGCCAGCAGCGCATACAGGGGTTCAAATCAGCCCCAGCATTTT	CASSAYRGSNQPQHF
TRBJ2-7	.	TRBV6-5	.	TGTGCCAGCAGTTACTATGGGGCAAGCTCCTACGAGCAGTACTTC	CASSYYGASSYEQYF
TRBJ2-7	.	TRBV13	.	TGTGCCAGCAGCTTACGGACTGTCACCTACGAGCAGTACTTC	CASSLRTVTYEQYF
TRBJ2-1	.	TRBV5-1	.	TGCGCCAGCAGCTTGTCCAGGGTCCATGAGCAGTTCTTC	CASSLSRVHEQFF
TRBJ1-2	few	TRBV19	TRBD1	TGTGCCGGGACAGGGGGTATGAGCGGCTATGGCTACACCTTC	CAGTGGMSGYGYTF
TRBJ2-5	.	TRBV5-1	TRBD2	TGCGCCAGCAGCATGCGACTAGCGGGGGGGCCTGAGTACTTC	CASSMRLAGGPEYF
TRBJ1-1	once	TRBV5-1	.	TGCGCCAGCAGCTCACAGGGCGGAGAAGCTTTCTTT	CASSSQGGEAFF
TRBJ1-1	medium-sized	TRBV19	.	TGTGCCAGTAGTATAGTAGGGGCAGGGGAAGGGAACACTGAAGCTTTCTTT	CASSIVGAGEGNTEAFF
TRBJ1-1	few	TRBV28	TRBD1	TGTGCCAGCAGTTGGACAGGGGCCATGAACACTGAAGCTTTCTTT	CASSWTGAMNTEAFF
TRBJ2-1	once	TRBV5-1	.	TGCGCCAGCAGCAACCCGACAGGCGATGAGCAGTTCTTC	CASSNPTGDEQFF
TRBJ1-5	.	TRBV19	TRBD1	TGTGCCAGTAGTATCAGAGGGGGCCCTAACAGCAGGCAGCCCCAGCATTTT	CASSIRGGPNSRQPQHF
TRBJ2-5	.	TRBV2	TRBD2	TGTGCCAGCAGTGAAATAGGAGCGGGAGGTTTAGAGACCCAGTACTTC	CASSEIGAGGLETQYF
TRBJ2-2	once	TRBV5-6	TRBD2	TGTGCCAGCAGCTTGGGACTAGCGGGAGATGCCGGGGAGCTGTTTTTT	CASSLGLAGDAGELFF
TRBJ2-7	.	TRBV27	.	TGTGCCAGCGGGTGGGCAGGGTCCTCCTACGAGCAGTACTTC	CASGWAGSSYEQYF
TRBJ2-5	.	TRBV27	.	TGTGCCAGCAGTTTTGTAGGGAGGGGGATTCAAGAGACCCAGTACTTC	CASSFVGRGIQETQYF
TRBJ1-2	.	TRBV5-6	.	TGTGCCAGCAGCTTGGCCTGGGGGCGGGATGGCTACACCTTC	CASSLAWGRDGYTF
TRBJ2-7	.	TRBV9	TRBD1	TGTGCCACCATAGACAGGGGCGCCTACGAGCAGTACTTC	CATIDRGAYEQYF
TRBJ2-3	few	TRBV10-3	TRBD1	TGTGCCATCAGTGACGGGACAGACACAGATACGCAGTATTTT	CAISDGTDTDTQYF
TRBJ2-7	.	TRBV30	TRBD2	TGTGCCTGGGAAGATCCTAGCGGGGGTACCATCGAGCAGTACTTC	CAWEDPSGGTIEQYF
TRBJ2-7	.	TRBV19	TRBD1	TGTGCCAGTAGTACGGGGACAGGGGGCTTCTACGAGCAGTACTTC	CASSTGTGGFYEQYF